This passage covers 5 T cell receptor beta chains from one sample sequenced in a study of T cell changes during pregnancy in multiple sclerosis. Libraries were prepared by immunoSEQ multiplex PCR; TCRdb keeps only in-frame clonotypes and omits some of them. The table records 40,000 or so clones, roughly 91% of them present only once. Material: CD4+ T cells from peripheral blood mononuclear cells, obtained in the third trimester of pregnancy. The receptor source for this set is a female donor with multiple sclerosis, enrolled in a pregnancy study.

V usage is TRBV4-3 and J usage is TRBJ1-4; D is uncertain. CDR3 length: 14 amino acids. V lost 3 bases and J 12 bases, leaving 17 bases between the germline ends. Per the germline V gene, CDR1 is LGHNA and CDR2 is YSLEER. CDR3 coding DNA: TGCGCCAGCAGCCACTGGGGAGACCGGGCGGAACTGTTTTTT. Amino acid sequence: CASSHWGDRAELFF.

J is TRBJ2-7 and V is TRBV19, with 11 bases matching TRBD2. J was trimmed by 2 bases and V by 1 base; bases with no gene match: 1. The CDR3 has 15 amino acids. Per the germline V gene, CDR1 is LNHDA and CDR2 is SQIVND (reference sequence). This CDR3 is CASSIASGGTYEQYF. The CDR3 DNA reads as TGTGCCAGTAGTATAGCTAGCGGGGGGACCTACGAGCAGTACTTC. The complete variable domain, with remaining parts taken from reference TRBV19 and TRBJ2-7, reads DGGITQSPKYLFRKEGQNVTLSCEQNLNHDAMYWYRQDPGQGLRLIYYSQIVNDFQKGDIAEGYSVSREKKESFPLTVTSAQKNPTAFYLCASSIASGGTYEQYFGPGTRLTVT.

The chain has TRBV29-1 and TRBJ1-1; the D is unclear. Germline V CDR1 and CDR2: SQVTM, ANQGSEA. The length of the CDR3 is 13 residues. V lost 4 bases and J 0 bases, leaving 9 bases between the germline ends. The CDR3 bases are TGCAGCGTTGGTTTACAGCTGAACACTGAAGCTTTCTTT. It codes for CSVGLQLNTEAFF.

J is TRBJ2-2 and V is TRBV5-1, with TRBD2 as a possible D gene (6 bases). The CDR3 is 16 amino acids. V was shortened by 0 bases and J by 0 bases, with 9 bases between the two germline ends. Germline-derived CDR1 and CDR2 are SGHRS and YFSETQ. The CDR3 region is CASSLVADPNTGELFF. For the CDR3, the DNA is TGCGCCAGCAGCTTGGTAGCGGATCCGAACACCGGGGAGCTGTTTTTT. The whole variable domain, filled in from reference TRBV5-1 and TRBJ2-2, reads KAGVTQTPRYLIKTRGQQVTLSCSPISGHRSVSWYQQTPGQGLQFLFEYFSETQRNKGNFPGRFSGRQFSNSRSEMNVSTLELGDSALYLCASSLVADPNTGELFFGEGSRLTVL.

The rearrangement links TRBV28 to TRBJ2-3, with 8 bases aligning to TRBD2. This CDR3 is built from 15 residues. Germline-derived CDR1 and CDR2 are MDHEN and SYDVKM. Losses at the gene ends were 7 bases for V and 7 bases for J; bases not matched to a gene: 13. The CDR3 region has the DNA TGTGCCAGCACGGGCTACGGGGGGGGATTCAATACGCAGTATTTT. Encoded protein: CASTGYGGGFNTQYF. The full variable domain, in which reference TRBV28 and TRBJ2-3 provide the parts outside the CDR3, is DVKVTQSSRYLVKRTGEKVFLECVQDMDHENMFWYRQDPGLGLRLIYFSYDVKMKEKGDIPEGYSVSREKKERFSLILESASTNQTSMYLCASTGYGGGFNTQYFGPGTRLTVL.